This T cell receptor beta chain was identified during a study of OX40 agonist ivuxolimab in advanced cancers. Method: immunoSEQ multiplex PCR; TCRdb's copy keeps in-frame clones and lacks some. The data show 55,000 to 75,000 clones, around four fifths seen once. CDR1 is SGDLS, CDR2 YYNGEE, per germline. This CDR3 region has 15 residues. The junction had 7 bases not matched to a gene; V was cut back by 3 bases and J by 4 bases. Sample: CD4+ or CD8+ T cells sorted from blood, taken in a trial of the OX40 agonist ivuxolimab. The origin of this receptor is an adult with an advanced solid tumor such as melanoma, head and neck, liver or kidney cancer. This chain joins TRBV9 and TRBJ2-3, with 8 bases matching TRBD1. The CDR3 DNA sequence: TGTGCCAGCAGCGCCCTAGACAGGGGTGCAGATACGCAGTATTTT. Protein sequence: CASSALDRGADTQYF.